This is a list of T cell receptor beta chains from one sample in a study of blood T cell repertoires in COVID-19. The method was immunoSEQ multiplex PCR; TCRdb's version includes in-frame clones alone and lacks a portion of them. The sample gives 150,000 to 200,000 clones, about 86% of which show up once; 3.7% is in the top ten. The sample was peripheral blood. All receptors derive from a man aged 18 to 29 with active or convalescent COVID-19. Each CDR3 is given with its conserved first and last residue. A D gene is named only where the DNA matches it firmly. Size is stated for part of the rows, as once, few or many counts, or as a class when the clone is expanded.

v_call,clone_size,d_call,j_call,cdr3_aa,cdr3_nt
TRBV6-5,NA,NA,TRBJ1-1,CASSFGGNTEAFF,TGTGCCAGCAGTTTCGGGGGGAACACTGAAGCTTTCTTT
TRBV7-7,NA,TRBD2,TRBJ2-5,CASSLGRGEQETQYF,TGTGCCAGCAGCTTAGGACGGGGGGAACAAGAGACCCAGTACTTC
TRBV24-1,NA,TRBD1,TRBJ1-5,CATSEGTGFLQPQHF,TGTGCCACCAGTGAGGGGACAGGGTTTTTACAGCCCCAGCATTTT
TRBV29-1,NA,TRBD1,TRBJ1-2,CSVVRWTGLGYTF,TGCAGCGTTGTCCGTTGGACAGGTCTTGGCTACACCTTC
TRBV5-6,NA,NA,TRBJ2-7,CASSRAFTGLRSYEQYF,TGTGCCAGCAGCCGGGCATTCACAGGGTTGAGATCCTACGAGCAGTACTTC
TRBV5-4,NA,TRBD1,TRBJ1-1,CASSLQGANTEAFF,TGTGCCAGCAGCCTACAGGGGGCGAACACTGAAGCTTTCTTT
TRBV5-1,NA,NA,TRBJ2-1,CASSWAPITYGNEQFF,TGCGCCAGCAGCTGGGCACCTATTACCTATGGCAATGAGCAGTTCTTC
TRBV11-3,NA,TRBD1,TRBJ2-2,CASSLVGGKHTGELFF,TGTGCCAGCAGCTTAGTAGGGGGCAAGCACACCGGGGAGCTGTTTTTT
TRBV5-1,NA,NA,TRBJ2-2,CASSFQGSTGELFF,TGCGCCAGCAGCTTTCAGGGATCCACCGGGGAGCTGTTTTTT
TRBV20-1,NA,NA,TRBJ1-1,CSANEEFLF,TGCAGTGCTAACGAGGAATTTCTCTTT
TRBV4-1,NA,NA,TRBJ1-1,CASSQDGRGGLNTEAFF,TGCGCCAGCAGCCAAGATGGTCGGGGAGGGTTGAACACTGAAGCTTTCTTT
TRBV11-2,NA,TRBD1,TRBJ1-5,CASSLGQSGTGIGNQPQHF,TGTGCCAGCAGCTTAGGTCAATCAGGGACAGGGATTGGCAATCAGCCCCAGCATTTT
TRBV7-7,NA,TRBD1,TRBJ2-5,CASSQSGIRQGRETQYF,TGTGCTAGCAGCCAAAGTGGGATTAGACAGGGGCGAGAGACCCAGTACTTC
TRBV5-4,many,TRBD2,TRBJ2-5,CASSSIAGGPGETQYF,TGTGCCAGCAGCTCTATAGCGGGGGGGCCCGGAGAGACCCAGTACTTC
TRBV18,NA,TRBD2,TRBJ2-5,CASSPSGGAETQYF,TGTGCCAGCTCACCCTCCGGGGGGGCCGAGACCCAGTACTTC
TRBV5-1,NA,NA,TRBJ2-7,CASSLGQYLPTGEQYF,TGCGCCAGCAGCTTGGGACAGTATCTCCCTACGGGCGAGCAGTACTTC
TRBV5-1,NA,NA,TRBJ1-1,CASSLGSSNTEAFF,TGCGCCAGCAGCTTGGGTTCTTCTAACACTGAAGCTTTCTTT
TRBV5-8,NA,NA,TRBJ1-5,CASSLISGFNQPQHF,TGTGCCAGCAGTCTTATTTCGGGTTTTAATCAGCCCCAGCATTTT
TRBV5-1,NA,TRBD2,TRBJ2-7,CASSLDAGVLKQYF,TGCGCCAGCAGCTTGGACGCGGGAGTACTGAAGCAGTACTTC
TRBV5-6,NA,TRBD2,TRBJ2-1,CASSLRGGHNEQFF,TGTGCCAGCAGCTTGAGGGGAGGGCACAATGAGCAGTTCTTC
TRBV5-4,NA,NA,TRBJ1-4,CASSLGRSNEKLFF,TGTGCCAGCAGCTTGGGCAGGTCTAATGAAAAACTGTTTTTT
TRBV7-8,NA,NA,TRBJ2-5,CASSSRGETQYF,TGTGCCAGCAGCTCCAGGGGTGAGACCCAGTACTTC
TRBV7-3,few,TRBD1,TRBJ1-3,CASSPGQGDTIYF,TGTGCCAGCAGCCCGGGACAGGGAGACACCATATATTTT
TRBV20-1,once,NA,TRBJ2-7,CSARQAYEQYF,TGCAGTGCAAGACAGGCGTACGAGCAGTACTTC
TRBV5-1,NA,TRBD1,TRBJ1-4,CASSLGDRDFEKLFF,TGCGCCAGCAGCTTGGGTGACAGGGATTTCGAAAAACTGTTTTTT
TRBV7-3,NA,NA,TRBJ1-2,CASSRTGDYGYTF,TGTGCCAGCAGCCGGACTGGGGACTATGGCTACACCTTC
TRBV5-8,NA,NA,TRBJ1-2,CASSLVTAFNYGYTF,TGTGCCAGCAGCTTGGTGACAGCTTTTAACTATGGCTACACCTTC
TRBV10-2,NA,NA,TRBJ2-7,CASSELFTSASYEQYF,TGCGCCAGCAGTGAGTTGTTCACGAGTGCCTCCTACGAGCAGTACTTC
TRBV24-1,once,NA,TRBJ2-3,CATSDTRGGGPDTQYF,TGTGCCACCAGTGATACAAGGGGGGGAGGCCCAGATACGCAGTATTTT
TRBV6-5,NA,TRBD2,TRBJ2-1,CAAGGLSYNEQFF,TGTGCCGCGGGGGGACTATCCTACAATGAGCAGTTCTTC
TRBV10-2,NA,NA,TRBJ1-5,CASSEQRQAQPQHF,TGCGCCAGCAGTGAGCAGAGACAGGCCCAGCCCCAGCATTTT
TRBV2,NA,NA,TRBJ1-3,CASSESPHSGNTIYF,TGTGCCAGCAGTGAGAGTCCGCACTCTGGAAACACCATATATTTT
TRBV24-1,NA,NA,TRBJ2-5,CATSEPLDGVKETQYF,TGTGCCACCAGTGAGCCCTTGGACGGGGTTAAAGAGACCCAGTACTTC
TRBV29-1,NA,NA,TRBJ1-3,CSVGGGGNTIYF,TGCAGCGTGGGCGGCGGTGGAAACACCATATATTTT
TRBV30,NA,NA,TRBJ1-1,CAWSIDTEAFF,TGTGCCTGGTCAATAGACACTGAAGCTTTCTTT
TRBV6-6,NA,NA,TRBJ1-5,CASSYRGNSNQPQHF,TGTGCCAGCAGTTACCGCGGCAATAGCAATCAGCCCCAGCATTTT
TRBV12-3/TRBV12-4,few,NA,TRBJ2-2,CASSFYSGELFF,TGTGCCAGCAGTTTTTACTCCGGGGAGCTGTTTTTT
TRBV5-3,NA,TRBD2,TRBJ2-2,CARIFEREGLAGELFF,TGTGCCAGAATCTTTGAGCGGGAGGGCCTCGCCGGGGAGCTGTTTTTT
TRBV28,NA,NA,TRBJ1-3,CASSPWYQTPAQGSGNTIYF,TGTGCCAGCAGTCCGTGGTACCAAACACCCGCACAGGGCTCTGGAAACACCATATATTTT
TRBV7-8,NA,NA,TRBJ1-4,CASSLGSAGNEKLFF,TGTGCCAGCAGCTTAGGGTCGGCAGGGAATGAAAAACTGTTTTTT
TRBV11-2,NA,NA,TRBJ2-2,CASELEHTGELFF,TGTGCCAGCGAGTTGGAGCACACCGGGGAGCTGTTTTTT
TRBV6-6,NA,TRBD1,TRBJ1-3,CASRTGGAGGNTIYF,TGTGCCAGCAGGACAGGGGGCGCAGGTGGAAACACCATATATTTT
TRBV27,NA,NA,TRBJ2-1,CASSLSSEPYNEQFF,TGTGCCAGCAGTTTAAGTAGCGAGCCCTACAATGAGCAGTTCTTC
TRBV6-5,NA,NA,TRBJ1-2,CASSYGQSYGYTF,TGTGCCAGCAGTTACGGACAGTCCTATGGCTACACCTTC
TRBV25-1,NA,NA,TRBJ1-4,CASMRGGEKLFF,TGTGCCAGCATGAGGGGGGGAGAAAAACTGTTTTTT
TRBV5-1,NA,NA,TRBJ2-3,CASSLAGKGPMVADTQYF,TGCGCCAGCAGCTTGGCCGGGAAGGGCCCTATGGTAGCAGATACGCAGTATTTT